This T cell receptor beta chain came from a study of metastatic and nonmetastatic thyroid tumors. Findings and caveats of the study: Benign nodules reportedly had significantly lower TCR beta diversity than malignant thyroid tumors in blood and tumor.

This clone appeared a few times. Antigen: not known. TCRdb redid the clone calls on the PCR reads using MiXCR. The table lists around 31,000 clones, 15% of them singletons. Thyroid surgery was performed in patients who had received no treatment beforehand. Per the germline V gene, CDR1 is MNHEY and CDR2 is SVGAGI. With 0 bases clipped from V and 7 bases from J, the junction kept 5 bases outside the gene matches. This CDR3 is 16 amino acids long. Sequencing was carried out using blood. The chain employs TRBV6-5 and TRBJ2-1, with 11 bases identical to TRBD2. This clonotype was obtained from a male donor with papillary thyroid cancer or a benign thyroid nodule (not recorded which). Some clones in this sample may be carry-over from other donors' samples. CDR3 coding DNA: TGTGCCAGCAGTTACTCGGGACTAGCGGCTGATAATGAGCAGTTCTTC. This sequence encodes CASSYSGLAADNEQFF.